A single TCR beta chain is shown here with its context. Its target antigen remains unknown. Nothing much larger sits one base from this clone, and base qualities are not available. V is pared back by 6 bases and J by 4 bases, with 18 bases lying between the germline termini. The CDR3 starts with the cysteine, ends with the phenylalanine, and has 16 residues. Just the 48-base CDR3 DNA is kept, in frame starting at base 1. The data belong to a study of T-cell memory formation after mild COVID-19 (dated by TCRdb to the early 2020s). For the study in its entirety: Most TCR sequence clusters were specific to one of the two donors. In two donors, T-cell clones that expanded and contracted after mild COVID-19 were followed by sequencing TCRalpha and TCRbeta repertoires longitudinally. Two young, previously healthy adult volunteers, one female and one male, were included in the cohort.

PBMCs were isolated by Ficoll-Paque density gradient centrifugation. Broad study findings and their caveats: Some responding clones were found in pre-infection memory, which suggests that pre-existing cross-reactive memory T cells took part in the SARS-CoV-2 response. Contracting CD4+ clones turned up mainly in the CM and EM memory subsets, whereas EMRA was where CD8+ clones were enriched. Whether the second-wave clones peaking on day 37 were SARS-CoV-2 specific was not confirmed. Clones that contracted from day 15 to 85 showed balanced CD4/CD8 phenotypes, whereas a second wave of clones that expanded from day 15 to 37 leaned towards CD4+. Only a couple of mild cases were covered by the study, and larger cohorts that include severe cases with pre-infection samples were considered necessary.

Sequenced using an Illumina NovaSeq 6000. Using 5'RACE with constant-segment primers, TCRalpha and TCRbeta cDNA libraries were constructed, with sample barcodes and unique molecular identifiers added in the process. RNA was extracted from every sample with Trizol reagent. Amplification of the libraries took two PCR steps, and the second step added a second sample barcode plus Illumina TruSeq adapters. Libraries were sequenced on an Illumina NovaSeq with 2 x 150 bp paired-end reads. Per the original workflow: Demultiplexing of reads and collapsing into UMI-guided consensus sequences were performed with migec v1.2.7. With mixcr v2.1.11, UMI consensuses were aligned to TRA and TRB V and J templates and assembled into clonotypes. Expanded or contracted clonotypes were those called significant by both edgeR and NoisET, with noise models trained on biological replicates. For edgeR calls, the cutoffs were a false discovery rate-adjusted p below 0.01 and a log2 fold-change threshold of 1. As an exploratory analysis of dynamics, max-normalized trajectories of the 1000 most abundant clonotypes were examined with PCA combined with hierarchical clustering. Each responding clone was given a CD4 or CD8 phenotype based on the CD4+ and CD8+ repertoires, which had been sequenced separately. TCRdb passed the public sequencing reads through fastp at Q25 and MiXCR, retaining productive beta sequences. Rows with one shared CDR3 protein collapse into an entry with the most common genes and DNA. In this record, the V and J calls reflect TCRdb's handling and not the investigators' own analysis. Here the sample has about 7,400 distinct CDR3 sequences; under 40% occur a single time. The ten most abundant clones make up around 50% of the sample.

Recombination linked TRBV12-3 or TRBV12-4 to TRBJ2-2; the D gene is perhaps TRBD1, from 6 matching bases. This clonotype was sampled from an adult woman who had mild COVID-19 (a few samples of this study predate the infection). The sample titles of this study are shuffled in the database, so cell type and time point are left out; the donor was told from shared clones. Sample: PBMCs or a T cell subset sorted from them (not recorded which). The CDR3 is CASRKSLDSLTGELFF. The DNA is TGTGCCAGCAGAAAAAGCCTGGACAGCCTCACCGGGGAGCTGTTTTTT.